Listed here are 8 T cell receptor beta chains from one sample, sequenced in a study of CD8+ T cells in alopecia areata. The sequencing template was cDNA reverse transcribed from extracted RNA. The protocol was immunoSEQ multiplex PCR, while the TCRdb copy is restricted to in-frame clones and leaves out a portion. In the table there are 150,000 to 200,000 clones, 50% to 65% of which are singletons. As for treatment: oral pan-JAK inhibitor, 5-10 mg twice daily. The specimen was CD4+ T cells sorted from blood, collected at week 24, from a patient treated with tofacitinib. Every receptor here comes from a human donor with alopecia areata.

This chain links TRBV2 with TRBJ2-2; 9 bases are a match to TRBD1. This CDR3 has 13 residues. Trimming cost V 9 bases and J 4 bases; bases outside gene matches: 3. Germline V gene sequence: CDR1 SNHLY, CDR2 FYNNEI. The CDR3 is CASGQGSTGELFF. In nucleotides, the CDR3 is TGTGCCAGTGGACAGGGGAGCACCGGGGAGCTGTTTTTT.

The V and J genes are TRBV4-1 and TRBJ2-2; 8 nucleotides agree with TRBD1. There are 17 residues in the CDR3. Losses at the gene ends were 2 bases for V and 0 bases for J; bases not matched to a gene: 5. Germline V gene sequence: CDR1 MGHRA, CDR2 YSYEKL. In nucleotides, the CDR3 is TGCGCCAGCAGCCAAACGAGACAGGGGTCGAACACCGGGGAGCTGTTTTTT. Translated, it gives CASSQTRQGSNTGELFF.

The chain recombines TRBV6-5 with TRBJ2-7, with D unresolved. CDR1 and CDR2 (germline): MNHEY, SVGAGI. CDR3 length: 12 amino acids. With 6 bases removed from V and 3 bases from J, the gap between germline ends came to 9 bases. The CDR3 loop is CASSLPSYEQYF. DNA for the CDR3: TGTGCCAGCAGCCTCCCTAGCTACGAGCAGTACTTC.

J is TRBJ1-6 and V is TRBV4-1, with a weak D call TRBD1 (6 bases). Germline V gene lookup returns CDR1 MGHRA and CDR2 YSYEKL. Between the trimmed V and J ends, which lost 0 bases and 3 bases, there was a span of 9 bases. This CDR3 region has 16 residues. CDR3 sequence: CASSQEEGVYNSPLHF. In DNA, the CDR3 is TGCGCCAGCAGCCAAGAGGAGGGGGTCTATAATTCACCCCTCCACTTT.

The chain has TRBV7-3 and TRBJ1-2; possible D gene TRBD1, 5 bases. Trimming took off 9 bases at V and 6 bases at J, with 17 bases between the two ends. CDR1 is SGHTA and CDR2 is FQGTGA in the germline V gene. The CDR3 runs to 13 residues. This chain's CDR3 is CARSRQTLNGYTF. The CDR3 coding sequence is TGTGCCAGGAGTAGACAGACGTTAAATGGCTACACCTTC.

The CDR3 DNA sequence: TGTGCCAGCAGCCCTTCTGTCCTCCCCGGGGAGCTGTTTTTT. It translates to CASSPSVLPGELFF. The chain couples TRBV7-3 to TRBJ2-2; D gene uncertain. The CDR3 length is 14 residues. Germline CDR1 SGHTA, CDR2 FQGTGA. V was pared by 5 bases and J by 6 bases, with 13 bases between. Full variable domain (missing parts from reference TRBV7-3 and TRBJ2-2): GAGVSQTPSNKVTEKGKYVELRCDPISGHTALYWYRQSLGQGPEFLIYFQGTGAADDSGLPNDRFFAVRPEGSVSTLKIQRTERGDSAVYLCASSPSVLPGELFFGEGSRLTVL.

In its sample, this clone was seen a few times. V gene TRBV7-3 combines with J gene TRBJ1-1, with TRBD1 identical over 8 bases. Germline CDR1 is SGHTA and CDR2 is FQGTGA. Trimming cost V 3 bases and J 10 bases; bases outside gene matches: 7. This CDR3 is 13 amino acids long. The CDR3 nucleotides are TGTGCCAGCAGCTTCGGACAGGGTCAGGCAGCTTTCTTT. Protein sequence: CASSFGQGQAAFF.

This clone was picked up one time. This rearrangement joins TRBV29-1 to TRBJ1-6, with TRBD1 as a possible D gene (5 bases). V was cut by 8 bases and J by 9 bases, with 17 bases left in between. The CDR3 covers 13 residues. Per germline, CDR1 SQVTM and CDR2 ANQGSEA. For the CDR3, the DNA is TGCAGCCGGGCAGGGAGAACGGGTTCACCCCTCCACTTT. Residues: CSRAGRTGSPLHF.